Sequencing of this TCR beta chain was carried out in a study of T cell repertoires in cytomegalovirus infection. Study background: In the study, CMV epitopes included recently identified HLA-C-restricted and well-studied HLA-B-restricted ones. Indications of both CMV infection and matching HLA type were provided by public TCR beta signatures. General observations from the study: In two of eight donors, the top clonotype was HLA-C-restricted CMV-specific.

This clonotype was seen a handful of times. The antigen is undetermined. TCRdb itself ran the reads through MiXCR, one entry per CDR3 protein. In the table there are some 900,000 distinct CDR3 sequences, about 33% of which are singletons. V shed 5 bases and J 5 bases; nucleotides not matched to a gene: 7. CDR1 is MDHEN and CDR2 is SYDVKM in the germline V gene. This CDR3 comprises 14 residues. This chain uses TRBV28 with TRBJ2-7; 9 nucleotides match TRBD2. The source material was cultured CD8+ T cells from PBMCs, sampled from culture after CMV antigen stimulation. This sequence was found in a human donor in good health (CMV status not recorded). Some clones in this sample may be carry-over from other donors' samples. DNA for the CDR3: TGTGCCAGCAGTCCCTGGGCTAGCGGGGACGAGCAGTACTTC. It specifies CASSPWASGDEQYF.